This TCR beta chain was identified in a study of T cells after yellow fever vaccination. General observations from the study: Booster sampling recovered most clones from primary vaccination (approximately 97% CD4, roughly 90% CD8). On re-exposure, the response was weaker but peaked faster, at day 5 versus 15.

A remark on this clonotype: As yet, its antigen is unknown.

This CDR3 spans 14 amino acids. Trimming cost V 10 bases and J 5 bases, with 15 bases left between them. Germline-derived CDR1 and CDR2 are LGHDT and YNNKEL (reference sequence). One entry per CDR3 protein results from TCRdb running MiXCR on the 5' RACE reads. The sample lists about 300,000 distinct CDR3 sequences, approximately 7% occurring once. The specimen comprised PBMCs, sampled 35 to 50 days after the first yellow fever vaccination. This sequence was found in a man aged 18 to 30 who received the YFV17D yellow fever vaccine. This chain uses TRBV3-1 with TRBJ1-6; perhaps TRBD1 as D (5 bases). The CDR3 bases are TGTGCCACCTGCCAAGGGGTGGATAATTCACCCCTCCACTTT. As protein: CATCQGVDNSPLHF.